What follows is one T cell receptor beta chain and its context. Its antigen remains unknown. These data belong to a study of OX40 agonist ivuxolimab in advanced cancers. Broader study findings: CD4+ and CD8+ blood T cells expanded clonally by week 6 at 0.1 to 3.0 mg/kg.

The data were produced by immunoSEQ multiplex PCR, yet TCRdb's version contains in-frame clones alone and is incomplete. The sample shows about 50,000 clones, 80% to 90% of them seen only once. V trimming: 1 base; J trimming: 0 bases; junction bases outside the gene matches: 4. The V gene's germline CDR1 is SGHAT and CDR2 FQNNGV. This CDR3 comprises 18 residues. The origin of this receptor is an adult with an advanced solid tumor such as melanoma, head and neck, liver or kidney cancer. This chain connects TRBV11-2 to TRBJ2-6, with TRBD1 identical over 9 bases. The material sequenced was CD4+ or CD8+ T cells sorted from blood, taken in a trial of the OX40 agonist ivuxolimab. CDR3 region: CASSLAGQGSSGANVLTF. DNA for the CDR3: TGTGCCAGCAGCTTAGCCGGACAGGGGAGCTCTGGGGCCAACGTCCTGACTTTC.